This T cell receptor (beta chain) originates from a study of control samples from healthy donors and cancer patients. Germline loops: CDR1 KGHDR, CDR2 SFDVKD. V was pared by 1 base and J by 2 bases, with 4 bases of the junction left unmatched. This CDR3 contains 16 residues. Sequencing was performed with immunoSEQ multiplex PCR; in TCRdb, only in-frame clones are kept and a portion is missing. The sample consists of about 130,000 clones, around 90% of them appearing once. The specimen was blood. This sequence joins TRBV24-1 and TRBJ2-3; 8 bases agree with TRBD1. The source of this sequence is a young man in good health. The CDR3 here is CATSDLGTGNTDTQYF. CDR3 in DNA: TGTGCCACCAGTGATTTAGGGACAGGTAACACAGATACGCAGTATTTT.